The entry that follows covers one TCR beta chain sequence. The sample belongs to a study of blood T cell repertoires in COVID-19. Study-wide context: Italy, Spain and the United States were the sources of the convalescent and acute COVID-19 samples. Nucleic acid was either cDNA or gDNA, and it came from T cells, B-cell-depleted T cells, or PBMCs.

In the authors' workflow: Nucleated cell counts were estimated from reference gene primer amplification. Assay used: immunoSEQ multiplex PCR; TCRdb lists only in-frame clones, some missing. The V and J calls and clone size come from that table; D and trimming were worked out from the DNA. The table records 150,000 to 200,000 clones, more than 75% of them present only once. V lost 4 bases and J 7 bases, leaving 10 bases between the germline ends. The germline V gene has CDR1 SQVTM and CDR2 ANQGSEA. The CDR3 runs 11 residues. V gene TRBV29-1 combines with J gene TRBJ1-1; D not resolved. The sequence was obtained from a woman in her seventies with acute or convalescent COVID-19. The sample comprised peripheral blood. The CDR3 loop is CSVAEIDEAFF. CDR3 nucleotide sequence: TGCAGCGTTGCAGAAATAGATGAAGCTTTCTTT.